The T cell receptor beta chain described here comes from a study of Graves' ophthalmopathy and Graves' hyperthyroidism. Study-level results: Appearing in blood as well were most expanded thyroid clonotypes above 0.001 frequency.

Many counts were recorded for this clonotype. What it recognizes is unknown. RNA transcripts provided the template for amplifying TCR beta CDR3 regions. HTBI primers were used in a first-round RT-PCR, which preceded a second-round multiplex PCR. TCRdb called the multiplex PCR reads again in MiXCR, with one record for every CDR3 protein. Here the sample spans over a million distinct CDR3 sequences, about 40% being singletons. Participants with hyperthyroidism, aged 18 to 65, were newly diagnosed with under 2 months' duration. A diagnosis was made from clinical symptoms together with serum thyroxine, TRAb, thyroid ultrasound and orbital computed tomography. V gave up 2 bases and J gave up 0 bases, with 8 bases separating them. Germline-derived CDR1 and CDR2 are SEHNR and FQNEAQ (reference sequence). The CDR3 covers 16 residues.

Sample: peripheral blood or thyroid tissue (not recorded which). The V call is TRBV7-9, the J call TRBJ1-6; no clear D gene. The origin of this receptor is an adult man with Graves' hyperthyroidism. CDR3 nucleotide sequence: TGTGCCAGCAGCTTAACGGGAAGCTCCTATAATTCACCCCTCCACTTT. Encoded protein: CASSLTGSSYNSPLHF. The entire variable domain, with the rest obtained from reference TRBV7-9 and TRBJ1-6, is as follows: DTGVSQNPRHKITKRGQNVTFRCDPISEHNRLYWYRQTLGQGPEFLTYFQNEAQLEKSRLLSDRFSAERPKGSFSTLEIQRTEQGDSAMYLCASSLTGSSYNSPLHFGNGTRLTVT.